This T cell receptor beta chain originates from a study of shared clonotypes between healthy human individuals. Study-wide results and caveats: Larger estimated richness was generally recorded for naive subsets relative to memory subsets. A handful of donors had 5% to 6% of their naive CD4 clonotypes in common.

The naive CD8 population came from CD45RO-negative cells selected for CCR7, without terminally differentiated effector memory CD45RA+ cells. Per germline, CDR1 MNHNS and CDR2 SASEGT. This CDR3 comprises 13 residues. V lost 6 bases to trimming and J lost 2 bases, with 11 bases between them. The protocol was immunoSEQ multiplex PCR, while the TCRdb copy is restricted to in-frame clones and leaves out a portion. The sample has around 1.9 million clones, 80% to 95% seen once; the top ten hold approximately 1.7%. Comments on this clone: As yet, its antigen is unknown.

This sequence was found in a man aged 18 to 29 in good health. Some clones in this sample may be carry-over from other donors' samples. The sample was naive CD8+ T cells from PBMCs. This chain uses TRBV6-1 with TRBJ2-7, with D perhaps matching TRBD1 or TRBD2 (5 bases each). CDR3 sequence (DNA): TGTGCCAGCAGGGTCCGGGGCCCCTACGAGCAGTACTTC. This codes for CASRVRGPYEQYF.